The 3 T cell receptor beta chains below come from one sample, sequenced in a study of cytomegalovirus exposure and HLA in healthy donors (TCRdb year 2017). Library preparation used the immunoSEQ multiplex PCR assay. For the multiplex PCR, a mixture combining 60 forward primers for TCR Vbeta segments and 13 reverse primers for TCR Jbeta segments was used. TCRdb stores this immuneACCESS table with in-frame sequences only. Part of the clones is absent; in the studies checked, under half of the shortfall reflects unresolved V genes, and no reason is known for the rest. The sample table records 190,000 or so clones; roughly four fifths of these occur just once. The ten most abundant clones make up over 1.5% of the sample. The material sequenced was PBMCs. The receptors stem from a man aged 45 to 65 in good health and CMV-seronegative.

In DNA form, the CDR3 reads TGTGCCAGCAGTGCCCCTGGACAGCGACTTCTTGGCTACGAGCAGTACTTC. It encodes CASSAPGQRLLGYEQYF. The chain joins TRBV6-1 to TRBJ2-7, with D possibly TRBD1 on 6 matching bases. Trimming removed 4 bases from V and 3 bases from J, with 22 bases in between. Germline CDR1 reads MNHNS; CDR2 reads SASEGT. This CDR3 is built from 17 residues.

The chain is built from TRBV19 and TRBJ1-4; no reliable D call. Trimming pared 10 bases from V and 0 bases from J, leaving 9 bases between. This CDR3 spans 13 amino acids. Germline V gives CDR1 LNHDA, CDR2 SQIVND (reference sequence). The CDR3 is CATSPTTNEKLFF. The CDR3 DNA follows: TGTGCCACCTCTCCTACAACTAATGAAAAACTGTTTTTT.

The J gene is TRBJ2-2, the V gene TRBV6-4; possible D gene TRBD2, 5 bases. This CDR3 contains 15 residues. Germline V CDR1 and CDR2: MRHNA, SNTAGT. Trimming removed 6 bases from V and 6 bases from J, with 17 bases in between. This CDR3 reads CASSSLGVGAGELFF. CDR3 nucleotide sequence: TGTGCCAGCAGCTCCCTCGGGGTTGGCGCCGGGGAGCTGTTTTTT.